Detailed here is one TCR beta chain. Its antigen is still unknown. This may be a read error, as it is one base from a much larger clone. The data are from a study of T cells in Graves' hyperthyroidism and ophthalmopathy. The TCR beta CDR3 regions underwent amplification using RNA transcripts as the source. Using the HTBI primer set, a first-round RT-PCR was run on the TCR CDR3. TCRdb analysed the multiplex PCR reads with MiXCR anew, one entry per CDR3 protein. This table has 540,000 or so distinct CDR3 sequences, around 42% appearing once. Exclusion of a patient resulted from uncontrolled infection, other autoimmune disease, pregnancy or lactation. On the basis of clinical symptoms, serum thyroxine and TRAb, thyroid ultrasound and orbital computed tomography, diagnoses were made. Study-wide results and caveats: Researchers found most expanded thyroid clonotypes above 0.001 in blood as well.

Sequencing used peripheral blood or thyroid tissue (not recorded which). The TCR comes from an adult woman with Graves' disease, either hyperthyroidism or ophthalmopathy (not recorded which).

The CDR3 bases are TGTGCCAACAGTCCCGGACTAGCCGACGAGCAGTACTTC. Its protein product is CANSPGLADEQYF. V is TRBV2 and J is TRBJ2-7; 8 bases align to TRBD2. Germline-derived CDR1 and CDR2 are SNHLY and FYNNEI. This CDR3 comprises 13 residues.